A selection of T cell receptor beta chains follows, all from one sample in a study of CD8 T cells in Susac syndrome. TCRdb itself ran the immunoSEQ multiplex PCR reads through MiXCR, one entry per CDR3 protein. The sample shows more than 150,000 distinct CDR3 sequences, about 95% of them seen only once. Sequencing was performed on CD4+ T cells from PBMCs. The receptors originated from a human donor with Susac syndrome. The CDR3 runs from the conserved cysteine through the conserved F or W. The D gene is left open where the match is weak. For some rows the clone size is stated as once, few or many, or as a class when expanded; others skip it.

d_gene | abundance | j_gene | v_gene | CDR3aa | CDR3nt
. | . | TRBJ2-5 | TRBV5-8 | CASSLVGLQETQYF | TGTGCCAGCAGCTTGGTAGGGTTACAAGAGACCCAGTACTTC
TRBD1 | . | TRBJ2-7 | TRBV3-1 | CASSLNRGTYEQYF | TGTGCCAGCAGCCTCAACAGGGGTACCTACGAGCAGTACTTC
TRBD1 | . | TRBJ2-5 | TRBV18 | CASSPDMDREQYF | TGTGCCAGCTCACCCGATATGGACAGGGAGCAGTACTTC
TRBD1 | . | TRBJ2-7 | TRBV15 | CATTGTGYEQYF | TGTGCCACCACCGGGACAGGCTACGAGCAGTACTTC
TRBD1 | . | TRBJ1-2 | TRBV6-6 | CASSPRGQGDYGYTF | TGTGCCAGCAGCCCTCGGGGGCAGGGGGACTATGGCTACACCTTC
TRBD1 | . | TRBJ2-2 | TRBV5-8 | CASSYRTGLTGELFF | TGTGCCAGCAGCTACCGGACAGGGTTGACCGGGGAGCTGTTTTTT
. | . | TRBJ2-7 | TRBV28 | CASSLQVVYEQYF | TGTGCCAGTTCTCTACAGGTAGTCTACGAGCAGTACTTC
. | . | TRBJ1-1 | TRBV11-3 | CASTRGGLNTEAFF | TGTGCCAGCACCCGCGGGGGATTGAACACTGAAGCTTTCTTT
. | . | TRBJ1-5 | TRBV29-1 | CSVVLGAGDRPQHF | TGCAGCGTGGTACTCGGGGCAGGGGATCGGCCCCAGCATTTT
TRBD1 | . | TRBJ1-1 | TRBV29-1 | CSVGGTGVTNTEAFF | TGCAGCGTTGGGGGGACAGGGGTGACGAACACTGAAGCTTTCTTT
. | . | TRBJ2-1 | TRBV18 | CASSPLPLDNEQFF | TGTGCCAGCTCACCACTCCCCCTGGACAATGAGCAGTTCTTC
. | . | TRBJ1-4 | TRBV29-1 | CSVALNEKLFF | TGCAGCGTTGCCCTTAATGAAAAACTGTTTTTT
TRBD1 | . | TRBJ2-5 | TRBV7-3 | CASSLKGQGSTQYF | TGTGCCAGCAGCTTAAAGGGACAGGGGTCGACCCAGTACTTC
. | . | TRBJ2-3 | TRBV9 | CASSVGSPSTDTQYF | TGTGCCAGCAGCGTTGGCAGCCCAAGCACAGATACGCAGTATTTT
. | . | TRBJ2-7 | TRBV19 | CASSILPDNSYEQYF | TGTGCCAGTAGTATACTGCCGGACAACTCCTACGAGCAGTACTTC
. | . | TRBJ1-2 | TRBV5-4 | CASSSAAEWGNYGYTF | TGTGCCAGCAGCTCCGCCGCTGAGTGGGGTAACTATGGCTACACCTTC
TRBD1 | . | TRBJ1-5 | TRBV20-1 | CSASAQGAHQPQHF | TGCAGTGCTAGCGCACAGGGGGCACATCAGCCCCAGCATTTT
. | . | TRBJ1-6 | TRBV9 | CASRTGLENSPLHF | TGTGCCAGCAGAACGGGACTTGAGAATTCACCCCTCCACTTT
. | . | TRBJ2-7 | TRBV29-1 | CSVDRGLNEQYF | TGCAGCGTTGATCGCGGTCTGAACGAGCAGTACTTC
. | . | TRBJ1-1 | TRBV6-2/TRBV6-3 | CASINGPRFMNTEAFF | TGTGCCAGCATCAACGGACCGAGGTTCATGAACACTGAAGCTTTCTTT
TRBD1 | . | TRBJ2-1 | TRBV5-1 | CASSTTGHEQFF | TGCGCCAGCAGCACGACAGGGCATGAGCAGTTCTTC
. | . | TRBJ2-1 | TRBV2 | CASRQLSYNEQFF | TGTGCCAGCCGACAGCTCTCCTACAATGAGCAGTTCTTC
TRBD2 | . | TRBJ2-2 | TRBV6-5 | CASSWTSGGADTGELFF | TGTGCCAGCAGTTGGACTAGCGGGGGGGCGGACACCGGGGAGCTGTTTTTT
. | . | TRBJ2-5 | TRBV9 | CASSVGLGGETQYF | TGTGCCAGCAGCGTAGGGCTTGGAGGAGAGACCCAGTACTTC
TRBD1 | . | TRBJ2-7 | TRBV14 | CASSPYRTGEREQYF | TGTGCCAGCAGCCCGTATCGGACAGGGGAGCGCGAGCAGTACTTC
TRBD1 | . | TRBJ1-1 | TRBV18 | CASSIGQVVEAFF | TGTGCCAGCTCAATAGGACAGGTTGTTGAAGCTTTCTTT
. | . | TRBJ1-1 | TRBV29-1 | CSVRDTGNTEAFF | TGCAGCGTGCGGGACACTGGGAACACTGAAGCTTTCTTT
. | . | TRBJ2-7 | TRBV20-1 | CSAVGSVSYEQYF | TGCAGTGCAGTCGGGTCCGTGAGCTACGAGCAGTACTTC
. | . | TRBJ1-6 | TRBV5-1 | CASSSDKTLHF | TGCGCCAGCAGCTCCGACAAGACCCTCCATTTT
. | . | TRBJ2-5 | TRBV12-3/TRBV12-4 | CASSPGAEGTQYF | TGTGCCAGCAGCCCAGGGGCGGAGGGGACCCAGTACTTC
. | . | TRBJ1-2 | TRBV4-1 | CASSQDMAGQGNYGYTF | TGCGCCAGCAGCCAAGATATGGCCGGGCAGGGCAACTATGGCTACACCTTC
. | . | TRBJ2-7 | TRBV11-2 | CASSLGLISYEQYF | TGTGCCAGCAGCTTGGGGTTAATCTCCTACGAGCAGTACTTC
TRBD1 | . | TRBJ1-5 | TRBV4-2 | CASSLDPDRAAQPQHF | TGTGCCAGCAGCTTGGACCCGGACAGGGCGGCTCAGCCCCAGCATTTT
. | few | TRBJ2-3 | TRBV18 | CASSPPADTQYF | TGTGCCAGCTCACCACCCGCAGATACGCAGTATTTT
. | . | TRBJ1-2 | TRBV2 | CASRVTYGYTF | TGTGCCAGCAGAGTTACCTATGGCTACACCTTC
. | . | TRBJ2-7 | TRBV29-1 | CSARMEGGYEQYF | TGCAGCGCCCGTATGGAAGGGGGCTACGAGCAGTACTTC
. | once | TRBJ1-1 | TRBV29-1 | CSVKGRDNPRSEAFF | TGCAGCGTTAAGGGACGGGACAATCCAAGATCTGAAGCTTTCTTT
. | . | TRBJ2-2 | TRBV4-1 | CASSQEGGGGTGELFF | TGCGCCAGCAGCCAAGAAGGGGGAGGCGGCACCGGGGAGCTGTTTTTT
. | . | TRBJ1-5 | TRBV3-1 | CASSQKGNNQPQHF | TGTGCCAGCAGCCAAAAGGGCAACAATCAGCCCCAGCATTTT
TRBD1 | . | TRBJ2-5 | TRBV5-6 | CASSLVPGGSGETQYF | TGTGCCAGCAGCTTGGTCCCAGGGGGATCCGGGGAGACCCAGTACTTC
. | . | TRBJ2-1 | TRBV20-1 | CSAQGSEGYNEQFF | TGCAGTGCTCAGGGAAGCGAGGGATACAATGAGCAGTTCTTC
TRBD1 | . | TRBJ1-1 | TRBV3-1 | CASSENRGPVEAFF | TGTGCCAGCAGCGAAAACAGGGGGCCAGTTGAAGCTTTCTTT